The rows below give T cell receptor beta chains drawn from one sample of a study of blood T cell repertoires in COVID-19. Repertoires were generated with immunoSEQ multiplex PCR, while TCRdb's copy carries only in-frame clones and drops some. The sample shows 84,000 or so clones, approximately 82% of them seen only once. What was sequenced was peripheral blood. The receptors stem from a woman of 80 years or more with acute or convalescent COVID-19. Each CDR3 is given with its conserved first and last residue. D genes are given only for firm matches. Size tells how often a clone was seen (once, few, many) or the class of an expanded clone, and some rows leave it out.

d_gene: TRBD1; v_gene: TRBV28; j_gene: TRBJ1-1; abundance: -; CDR3nt: TGTGCCAGCAGGCTTAGGGTTGGGCAGGGGGCAACTGAAGCTTTCTTT; CDR3aa: CASRLRVGQGATEAFF
d_gene: TRBD1; v_gene: TRBV10-3; j_gene: TRBJ2-1; abundance: -; CDR3nt: TGTGCCATCCGAGGCCGGGACAGGGTCTCCGAGCAGTTCTTC; CDR3aa: CAIRGRDRVSEQFF
d_gene: TRBD2; v_gene: TRBV5-1; j_gene: TRBJ2-4; abundance: -; CDR3nt: TGCGCCAGCAGCTTGGCTAGCGGGAGGGGGAACATTCAGTACTTC; CDR3aa: CASSLASGRGNIQYF
d_gene: -; v_gene: TRBV7-8; j_gene: TRBJ1-1; abundance: -; CDR3nt: TGTGCCAGCAGCTTAGGAGGTTCGGCGAGAGAAGCTTTCTTT; CDR3aa: CASSLGGSAREAFF
d_gene: -; v_gene: TRBV5-8; j_gene: TRBJ1-4; abundance: -; CDR3nt: TGTGCTGTACCGGTTAATGAAAAACTGTTTTTT; CDR3aa: CAVPVNEKLFF
d_gene: TRBD1; v_gene: TRBV20-1; j_gene: TRBJ2-5; abundance: -; CDR3nt: TGCAGCCCAGGGGGCCAAGAGACCCAGTACTTC; CDR3aa: CSPGGQETQYF
d_gene: TRBD2; v_gene: TRBV7-2; j_gene: TRBJ2-1; abundance: -; CDR3nt: TGTGCCAGCAGGCTCCGGGGGGGTTCCTACAATGAGCAGTTCTTC; CDR3aa: CASRLRGGSYNEQFF
d_gene: TRBD1; v_gene: TRBV2; j_gene: TRBJ2-2; abundance: once; CDR3nt: TGTGCCAGCAGGCTTACAGGGGGTGACACCGGGGAGCTGTTTTTT; CDR3aa: CASRLTGGDTGELFF
d_gene: TRBD2; v_gene: TRBV7-9; j_gene: TRBJ2-1; abundance: once; CDR3nt: TGTGCCAGCAGTCCTGGACCCGGGGGGTACAATGAGCAGTTCTTC; CDR3aa: CASSPGPGGYNEQFF
d_gene: TRBD1; v_gene: TRBV19; j_gene: TRBJ2-3; abundance: -; CDR3nt: TGTGCCAGTAGTACGGGACAGGGGACAGATACGCAGTATTTT; CDR3aa: CASSTGQGTDTQYF
d_gene: -; v_gene: TRBV7-9; j_gene: TRBJ2-1; abundance: -; CDR3nt: TGTGCCAGCAGCCCCGACAATGAGCAGTTCTTC; CDR3aa: CASSPDNEQFF
d_gene: TRBD1; v_gene: TRBV9; j_gene: TRBJ2-7; abundance: -; CDR3nt: TGTGCCAGCAGCATAGGACAGGGCTCCTACGAGCAGTACTTC; CDR3aa: CASSIGQGSYEQYF
d_gene: TRBD2; v_gene: TRBV4-2; j_gene: TRBJ2-7; abundance: -; CDR3nt: TGTGCCAGCAGCCAAGAGGCGACTAGAGCGGGGGCCTACGAGCAGTACTTC; CDR3aa: CASSQEATRAGAYEQYF
d_gene: TRBD2; v_gene: TRBV2; j_gene: TRBJ2-5; abundance: -; CDR3nt: TGTGCCAGCAGTGAATCACTAGCGGGAGGGGAGACCCAGTACTTC; CDR3aa: CASSESLAGGETQYF
d_gene: -; v_gene: TRBV18; j_gene: TRBJ2-2; abundance: -; CDR3nt: TGTGCCAGCTCACCACGAGTTAACACCGGGGAGCTGTTTTTT; CDR3aa: CASSPRVNTGELFF
d_gene: TRBD2; v_gene: TRBV5-1; j_gene: TRBJ2-3; abundance: -; CDR3nt: TGCGCCAGCAGCTTCCTACAGGCTAGCGGGGGGGCGAATACGCAGTATTTT; CDR3aa: CASSFLQASGGANTQYF
d_gene: TRBD2; v_gene: TRBV4-1; j_gene: TRBJ2-2; abundance: few; CDR3nt: TGCGCCAGCAGCCATGGAGGCCTAGCGGGGATCTACACCGGGGAGCTGTTTTTT; CDR3aa: CASSHGGLAGIYTGELFF
d_gene: TRBD1; v_gene: TRBV19; j_gene: TRBJ2-1; abundance: -; CDR3nt: TGTGCCAGTAGTTCAGGACAGGGCCCCTACAATGAGCAGTTCTTC; CDR3aa: CASSSGQGPYNEQFF
d_gene: TRBD1; v_gene: TRBV19; j_gene: TRBJ2-1; abundance: -; CDR3nt: TGTGCCAGTAGTAAGGGACAGGGGTCCTACAATGAGCAGTTCTTC; CDR3aa: CASSKGQGSYNEQFF
d_gene: -; v_gene: TRBV6-5; j_gene: TRBJ1-1; abundance: few; CDR3nt: TGTGCCAGCAGCCAGGCGAACACTGAAGCTTTCTTT; CDR3aa: CASSQANTEAFF
d_gene: TRBD2; v_gene: TRBV6-6; j_gene: TRBJ2-7; abundance: -; CDR3nt: TGTGCCATCCACTCAGGGCTAGCGGGGACCTACGAGCAGTACTTC; CDR3aa: CAIHSGLAGTYEQYF
d_gene: -; v_gene: TRBV5-1; j_gene: TRBJ2-1; abundance: -; CDR3nt: TGCGCCAGCAGCTTTGGTGGCGGAAATGAGCAGTTCTTC; CDR3aa: CASSFGGGNEQFF